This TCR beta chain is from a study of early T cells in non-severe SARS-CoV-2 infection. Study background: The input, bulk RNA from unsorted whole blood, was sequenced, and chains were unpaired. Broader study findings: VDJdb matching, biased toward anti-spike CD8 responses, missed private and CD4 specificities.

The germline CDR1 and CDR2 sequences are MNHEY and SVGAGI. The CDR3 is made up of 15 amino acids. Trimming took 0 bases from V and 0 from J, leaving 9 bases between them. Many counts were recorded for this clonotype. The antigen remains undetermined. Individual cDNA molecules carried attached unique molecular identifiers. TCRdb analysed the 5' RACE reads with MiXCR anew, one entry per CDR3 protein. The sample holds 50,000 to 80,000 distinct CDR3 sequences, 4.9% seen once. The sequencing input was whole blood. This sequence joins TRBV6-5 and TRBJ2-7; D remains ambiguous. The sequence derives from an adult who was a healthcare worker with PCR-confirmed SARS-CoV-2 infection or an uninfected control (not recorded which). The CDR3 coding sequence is TGTGCCAGCAGTTACTCCGGCGGAAGCTCCTACGAGCAGTACTTC. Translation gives CASSYSGGSSYEQYF.